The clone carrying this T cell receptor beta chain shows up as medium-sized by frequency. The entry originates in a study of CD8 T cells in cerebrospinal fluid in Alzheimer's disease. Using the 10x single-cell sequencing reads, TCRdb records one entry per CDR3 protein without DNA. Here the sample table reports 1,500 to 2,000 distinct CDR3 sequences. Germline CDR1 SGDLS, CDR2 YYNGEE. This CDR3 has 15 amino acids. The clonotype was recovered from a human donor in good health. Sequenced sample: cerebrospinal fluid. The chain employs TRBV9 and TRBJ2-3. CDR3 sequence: CASSVVGVGTDTQYF.